The 19 T cell receptor beta chains in this list originate from one sample, sequenced in a study of CD8+CD57+ T cells in acquired aplastic anemia (dated by TCRdb to about 2018). Flow cytometry had shown CD8+CD57+ cell expansion in the patients selected for sequencing. Sequencing used an Illumina HiSeq 2000. TCR beta VDJ combination and CDR3 sequence profiling used genomic DNA as the template. TCRdb ran its own pipeline on the public reads, namely fastp trimming at Q25 and MiXCR clone calling, and kept in-frame beta chains. Each entry is one CDR3 protein sequence, shown with its most common DNA and genes. This sample lists hundreds of thousands of distinct CDR3 sequences; over 25% were detected once. 0.7% to 1% of the sample comes from the top ten. The sequenced sample consisted of sorted CD4+, CD8+, or CD8+CD57+ T cells (not recorded which) from PBMCs. The receptors stem from a human donor with aplastic anemia.

This clonotype was detected ten times or more. The rearrangement links TRBV2 to TRBJ2-7, with D maybe TRBD2 (5 bases). The CDR3 runs 16 residues. Germline CDR1 SNHLY, CDR2 FYNNEI. The ends were cut back, 6 bases at V and 3 bases at J, with 21 bases in the middle. CDR3 nucleotide sequence: TGTGCCAGCAGACTTAGAGGGTTGGGTCCGAGCTACGAGCAGTACTTC. Its protein product is CASRLRGLGPSYEQYF.

There are a few counts of this clonotype. The genes are TRBV4-3 and TRBJ2-1; D uncertain. The CDR3 runs to 16 residues. CDR1 and CDR2 (germline): LGHNA, YSLEER. V shed 2 bases and J shed 2 bases, with 13 bases lying between them. CDR3 nucleotides: TGCGCCAGCAGCCAACCTTCCGGCCTCACCTACAATGAGCAGTTCTTC. It encodes CASSQPSGLTYNEQFF.

The chain uses TRBV6-1 and TRBJ1-5, with unresolved D. Per the germline V gene, CDR1 is MNHNS and CDR2 is SASEGT. The CDR3 contains 16 residues. The V gene lost 2 bases and the J gene lost 3 bases, with 14 bases spanning the gap. The CDR3 protein is CASSEPVRLSNQPQHF. CDR3 nucleotide sequence: TGTGCCAGCAGTGAACCGGTCAGACTTTCCAATCAGCCCCAGCATTTT.

This clonotype was observed many times. The rearrangement uses TRBV19 and TRBJ2-5; perhaps D is TRBD1 or TRBD2 (6 bases each). The CDR3 has 14 amino acids. In germline, CDR1 is LNHDA, CDR2 SQIVND (reference sequence). Trimming shortened V by 3 bases and J by 1 base, and 9 bases separated the two germline ends. CDR3 in amino acids: CASSIRGRQETQYF. The DNA of the CDR3 is TGTGCCAGTAGTATCCGGGGGCGCCAAGAGACCCAGTACTTC.

The V gene is TRBV2, the J gene TRBJ2-7; D possibly uses TRBD1 or TRBD2 (5 bases each). This CDR3 has 15 residues. V was cut by 6 bases and J by 2 bases, with 17 bases left in between. The germline gives CDR1 SNHLY, CDR2 FYNNEI. The CDR3 bases are TGTGCCAGCAGCCCGAGGGTCCCGGGACCCTACGAGCAGTACTTC. Protein sequence: CASSPRVPGPYEQYF.

Concerning this clonotype: This may be a read error: a much more frequent sequence differs by one nucleotide. This chain uses TRBV29-1 with TRBJ2-1; tentative D call: TRBD2 (5 bases). The CDR3 is 15 residues long. CDR1 and CDR2 from the germline V gene are SQVTM and ANQGSEA. CDR3 nucleotides: TGCATCGTTGAACGGACTTGGAGCTCCTACAATGAGCAGTTCTTC. Its translation: CIVERTWSSYNEQFF.

This clonotype has a handful of counts. The gene calls are TRBV15 and TRBJ2-7; the D gene is possibly TRBD2 (6 bases). This CDR3 is built from 15 residues. CDR1 and CDR2 from the germline V gene are LNHNV and YYDKDF (reference sequence). The germline V and J ends were trimmed by 2 bases and 0 bases, with 11 bases remaining between them. The CDR3: CATSRRRDSSYEQYF. CDR3 DNA: TGTGCCACCAGCAGACGCCGGGACTCCTCCTACGAGCAGTACTTC. The whole variable domain, filled in from reference TRBV15 and TRBJ2-7, reads DAMVIQNPRYQVTQFGKPVTLSCSQTLNHNVMYWYQQKSSQAPKLLFHYYDKDFNNEADTPDNFQSRRPNTSFCFLDIRSPGLGDTAMYLCATSRRRDSSYEQYFGPGTRLTVT.

J is TRBJ2-1 and V is TRBV11-2; TRBD2 aligns across 12 bases. V lost 5 bases and J lost 5; bases outside the gene matches: 4. The length of the CDR3 is 15 residues. The V gene's germline CDR1 is SGHAT and CDR2 FQNNGV. CDR3 bases: TGTGCCAGCAGCGGGTGGACTAGCGGGAACAATGAGCAGTTCTTC. It specifies CASSGWTSGNNEQFF.

This clonotype has more than one count but fewer than ten. This sequence joins TRBV5-4 and TRBJ1-2; no clear D. Per the germline V gene, CDR1 is SGHNT and CDR2 is YYREEE (reference sequence). V dropped 4 bases and J dropped 7 bases, with 20 bases sitting between them. This CDR3 is built from 15 residues. The CDR3 reads CASSLAGRIAAGYTF. The CDR3 bases are TGTGCCAGCAGCCTCGCGGGCAGGATAGCAGCTGGCTACACCTTC.

This clonotype showed up many times. The genes are TRBV10-3 and TRBJ2-3; D gene uncertain. Trimming stripped 6 bases from V and 2 bases from J, with 18 bases between. Germline V lookup: CDR1 ENHRY, CDR2 SYGVKD. The CDR3 is 16 residues long. For the CDR3, the DNA is TGTGCCATCAGCCTTGGAACGAATCCCTACACAGATACGCAGTATTTT. It encodes CAISLGTNPYTDTQYF.

As regards this clonotype: A much larger clone lies one base from this, so it may be a read error. This sequence joins TRBV7-6 and TRBJ2-1, with D maybe TRBD1 (6 bases). Germline V gives CDR1 SGHVS, CDR2 FNYEAQ. V shed 5 bases and J shed 7 bases, with 18 bases lying between them. CDR3 size: 15 residues. The CDR3 loop reads CASSATGPVGNEQFF. The CDR3 region has the DNA TGTGCCAGCAGCGCAACAGGGCCCGTCGGTAATGAGCAGTTCTTC.

The CDR3 DNA follows: TGTGCCAGCAACGGACTGGGCGATGGCTACACCTTC. Translating it yields CASNGLGDGYTF. This chain joins TRBV6-1 and TRBJ1-2; D remains ambiguous. The V gene's germline CDR1 is MNHNS and CDR2 SASEGT. The CDR3 spans 12 residues. The ends were cut back, 7 bases at V and 6 bases at J, with 12 bases in the middle.

This clonotype occurred a few times. One junction end disagrees with the germline gene, perhaps due to a read error. This chain joins TRBV20-1 and TRBJ2-3; 9 positions agree with TRBD1. The CDR3 covers 11 residues. Germline CDR1 is DFQATT and CDR2 is SNEGSKA (reference sequence). The CDR3 DNA sequence: TGCAGTGCTTTAGGTGGGACAGGGACGGATTTT. Protein product: CSALGGTGTDF.

The sample holds a few counts of this clonotype. This rearrangement joins TRBV20-1 to TRBJ2-5; 16 bases agree with TRBD2. The length of the CDR3 is 18 residues. Germline V gene sequence: CDR1 DFQATT, CDR2 SNEGSKA (reference sequence). Losses at the gene ends were 1 base for V and 1 base for J; bases not matched to a gene: 6. CDR3 residues: CSARAGLAGGGSQETQYF. In DNA form, the CDR3 reads TGCAGTGCTAGAGCGGGACTAGCGGGAGGGGGGTCCCAAGAGACCCAGTACTTC.

The genes are TRBV20-1 and TRBJ2-3; 9 nucleotides match TRBD2. CDR3 length: 13 amino acids. V dropped 2 bases and J dropped 7; count of bases not matched to a gene: 4. The V gene's germline CDR1 is DFQATT and CDR2 SNEGSKA (reference sequence). The CDR3 DNA follows: TGCAGTGCTAGACGAGCGGGAGGAAATACGCAGTATTTT. Translation: CSARRAGGNTQYF.

This clonotype has a count of ten or more. The chain has TRBV19 and TRBJ1-2; TRBD1 aligns across 10 bases. Germline V CDR1 and CDR2: LNHDA, SQIVND (reference sequence). There are 14 residues in the CDR3. J gave up 8 bases and V 3 bases, and 6 bases lay outside the gene matches. CDR3 nucleotides: TGTGCCAGTAGTATGGGGGGACAGGGGCAAGGCTACACCTTC. Amino acids: CASSMGGQGQGYTF. Full variable domain (outside the CDR3, taken from reference TRBV19 and TRBJ1-2): DGGITQSPKYLFRKEGQNVTLSCEQNLNHDAMYWYRQDPGQGLRLIYYSQIVNDFQKGDIAEGYSVSREKKESFPLTVTSAQKNPTAFYLCASSMGGQGQGYTFGSGTRLTVV.

This chain connects TRBV4-2 to TRBJ2-7, with D possibly matching TRBD1 (5 bases). The germline CDR1 and CDR2 sequences are LGHNA and YNFKEQ. The V end lost 0 bases, the J end lost 2 bases, and 11 bases lay between the germline ends. This CDR3 has 15 amino acids. CDR3 sequence: CASSQESQGTYEQYF. The CDR3 DNA reads as TGTGCCAGCAGCCAAGAAAGCCAGGGAACCTACGAGCAGTACTTC.

V is TRBV6-1 and J is TRBJ1-2, with no clear D. The CDR3 totals 12 residues. CDR1 and CDR2 (germline): MNHNS, SASEGT. Deletions cut 7 bases from V and 8 bases from J, with 14 bases between. CDR3 region: CASMVGGGGYTF. In nucleotides, the CDR3 is TGTGCCAGCATGGTCGGCGGTGGAGGCTACACCTTC.

This clonotype was seen a handful of times. The chain has TRBV20-1 and TRBJ2-4, with D possibly matching TRBD1 (6 bases). This CDR3 is 14 amino acids long. From germline, CDR1 is DFQATT and CDR2 SNEGSKA (reference sequence). Between the trimmed V and J ends, which lost 6 bases and 3 bases, there was a span of 15 bases. CDR3 region: CSAPRTASKNIQYF. CDR3 DNA: TGCAGTGCACCTAGGACAGCCAGCAAAAACATTCAGTACTTC.